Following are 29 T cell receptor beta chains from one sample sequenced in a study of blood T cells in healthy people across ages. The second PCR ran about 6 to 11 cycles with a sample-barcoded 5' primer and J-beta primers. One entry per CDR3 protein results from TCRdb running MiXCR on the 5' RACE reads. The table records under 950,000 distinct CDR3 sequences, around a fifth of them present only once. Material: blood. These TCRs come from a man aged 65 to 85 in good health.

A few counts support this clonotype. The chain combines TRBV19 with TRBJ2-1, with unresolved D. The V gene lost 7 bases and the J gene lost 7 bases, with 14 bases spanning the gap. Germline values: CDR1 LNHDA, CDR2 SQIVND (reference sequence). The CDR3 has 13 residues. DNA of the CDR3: TGTGCCAGTAATATGACCCTTAGGAATGAGCAGTTCTTC. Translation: CASNMTLRNEQFF.

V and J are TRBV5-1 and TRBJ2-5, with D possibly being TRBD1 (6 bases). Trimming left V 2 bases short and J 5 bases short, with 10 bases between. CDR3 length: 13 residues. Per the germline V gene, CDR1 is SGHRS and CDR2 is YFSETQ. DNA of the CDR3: TGCGCCAGCAGCTTAACAGGGCACGAGACCCAGTACTTC. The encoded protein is CASSLTGHETQYF.

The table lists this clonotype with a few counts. As DNA, the CDR3 is TGTGCCAGCACCCCCCCGGGACAGATTAATGAAAAACTGTTTTTT. It codes for CASTPPGQINEKLFF. The chain has TRBV7-9 and TRBJ1-4, with 7 bases lining up with TRBD1. This CDR3 is built from 15 residues. The trim removed 7 bases at V and 4 bases at J, leaving 9 bases unmatched. CDR1 is SEHNR and CDR2 is FQNEAQ in the germline V gene (reference sequence).

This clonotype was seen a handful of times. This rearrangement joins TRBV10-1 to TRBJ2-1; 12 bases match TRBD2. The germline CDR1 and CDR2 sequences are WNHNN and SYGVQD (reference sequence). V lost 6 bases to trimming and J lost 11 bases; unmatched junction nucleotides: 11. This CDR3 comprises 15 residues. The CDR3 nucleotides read TGCGCCAGCAGCGATGGGACTAGCGGGCGGGACCAGCAGTTCTTC. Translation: CASSDGTSGRDQQFF.

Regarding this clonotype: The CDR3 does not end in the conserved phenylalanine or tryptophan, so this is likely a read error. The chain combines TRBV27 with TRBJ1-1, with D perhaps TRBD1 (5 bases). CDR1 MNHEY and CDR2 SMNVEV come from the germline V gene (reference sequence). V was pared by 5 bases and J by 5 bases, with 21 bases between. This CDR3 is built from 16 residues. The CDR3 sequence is CASSPRAGSGLTEAFS. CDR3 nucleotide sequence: TGTGCCAGCAGTCCTAGAGCAGGGTCGGGGCTGACTGAAGCTTTCTCT.

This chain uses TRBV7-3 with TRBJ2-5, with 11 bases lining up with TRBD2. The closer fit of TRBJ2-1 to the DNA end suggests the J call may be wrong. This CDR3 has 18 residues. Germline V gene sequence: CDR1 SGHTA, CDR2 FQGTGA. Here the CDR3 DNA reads TGTGCCAGCAGCTTAAAGTTCGGGACTAGCGGAAACAACAATGAGCAGTTCTTC. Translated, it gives CASSLKFGTSGNNNEQFF.

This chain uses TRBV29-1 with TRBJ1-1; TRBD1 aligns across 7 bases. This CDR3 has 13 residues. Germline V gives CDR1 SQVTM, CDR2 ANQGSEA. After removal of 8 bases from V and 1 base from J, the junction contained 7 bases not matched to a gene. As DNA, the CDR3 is TGCAGCACCCTGGGACAGCCGAACACTGAAGCTTTCTTT. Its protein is CSTLGQPNTEAFF.

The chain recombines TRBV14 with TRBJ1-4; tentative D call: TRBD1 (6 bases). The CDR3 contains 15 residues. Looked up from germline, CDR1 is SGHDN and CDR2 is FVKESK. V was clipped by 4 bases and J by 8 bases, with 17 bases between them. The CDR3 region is CASSPETGPGEKLFF. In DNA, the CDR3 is TGTGCCAGCAGCCCTGAGACAGGTCCTGGGGAAAAACTGTTTTTT.

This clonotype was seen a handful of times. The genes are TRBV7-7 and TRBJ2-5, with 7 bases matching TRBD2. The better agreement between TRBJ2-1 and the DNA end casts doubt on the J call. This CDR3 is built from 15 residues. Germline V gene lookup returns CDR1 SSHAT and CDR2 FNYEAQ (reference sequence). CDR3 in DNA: TGTGCCAGCAGCTCCCAAATCGGGGGGTACAATGAGCAGTTCTTC. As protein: CASSSQIGGYNEQFF.

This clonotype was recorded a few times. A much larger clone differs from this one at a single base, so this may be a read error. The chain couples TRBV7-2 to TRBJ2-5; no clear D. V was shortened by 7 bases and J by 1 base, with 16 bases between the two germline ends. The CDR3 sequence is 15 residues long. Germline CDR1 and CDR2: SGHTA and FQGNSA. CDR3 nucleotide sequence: TGTGCCAGCAACACCCCGAAAGGGATCCAAGAGACCCAGTACTTC. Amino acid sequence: CASNTPKGIQETQYF.

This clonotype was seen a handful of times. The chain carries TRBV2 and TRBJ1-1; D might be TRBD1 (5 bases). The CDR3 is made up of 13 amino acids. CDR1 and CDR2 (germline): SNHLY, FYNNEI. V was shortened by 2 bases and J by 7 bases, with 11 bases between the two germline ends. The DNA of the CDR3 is TGTGCCAGCAGTGAAAGCGGGGACGGTGAAGCTTTCTTT. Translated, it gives CASSESGDGEAFF.

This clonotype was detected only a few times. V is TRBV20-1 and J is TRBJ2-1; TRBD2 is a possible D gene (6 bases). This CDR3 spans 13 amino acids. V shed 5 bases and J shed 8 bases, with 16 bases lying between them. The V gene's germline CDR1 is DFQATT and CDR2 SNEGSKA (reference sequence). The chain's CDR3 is CSASRFGSHEQFF. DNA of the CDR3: TGCAGTGCTTCCCGCTTCGGGAGCCATGAGCAGTTCTTC.

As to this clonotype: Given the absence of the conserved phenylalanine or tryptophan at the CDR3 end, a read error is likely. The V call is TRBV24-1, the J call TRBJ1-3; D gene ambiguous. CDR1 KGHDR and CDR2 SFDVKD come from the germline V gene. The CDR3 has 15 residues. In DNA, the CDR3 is TGTGCCACCAGTGACGGGGTTAACTCTGGAAGCACCATATATCTT. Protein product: CATSDGVNSGSTIYL.

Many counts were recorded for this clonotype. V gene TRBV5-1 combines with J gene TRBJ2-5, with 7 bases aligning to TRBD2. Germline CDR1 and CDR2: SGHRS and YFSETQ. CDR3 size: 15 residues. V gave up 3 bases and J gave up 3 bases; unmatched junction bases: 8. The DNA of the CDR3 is TGCGCCAGCAGCTCGACCGGGACTAACAAAGAGACCCAGTACTTC. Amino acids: CASSSTGTNKETQYF.

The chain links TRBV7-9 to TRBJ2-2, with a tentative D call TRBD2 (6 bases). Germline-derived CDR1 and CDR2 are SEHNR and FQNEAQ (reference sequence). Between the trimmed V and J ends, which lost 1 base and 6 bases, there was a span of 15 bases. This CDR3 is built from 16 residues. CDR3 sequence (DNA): TGTGCCAGCAGCTTAGTGCGCCTAGCGAATGCCGGGGAGCTGTTTTTT. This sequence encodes CASSLVRLANAGELFF.

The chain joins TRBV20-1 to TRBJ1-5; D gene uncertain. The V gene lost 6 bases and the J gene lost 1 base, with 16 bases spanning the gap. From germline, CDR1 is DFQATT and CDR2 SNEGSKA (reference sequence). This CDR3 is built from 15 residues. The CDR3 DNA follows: TGCAGTGCGCCGGCCGGGCCAGAAAGCAATCAGCCCCAGCATTTT. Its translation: CSAPAGPESNQPQHF.

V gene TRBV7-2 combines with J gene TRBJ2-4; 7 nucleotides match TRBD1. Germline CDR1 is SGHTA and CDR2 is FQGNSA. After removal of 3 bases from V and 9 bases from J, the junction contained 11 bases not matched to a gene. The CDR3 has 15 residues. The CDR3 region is CASSFRDSGLGIQYF. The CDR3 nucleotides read TGTGCCAGCAGCTTCCGGGACAGTGGCTTGGGCATTCAGTACTTC.

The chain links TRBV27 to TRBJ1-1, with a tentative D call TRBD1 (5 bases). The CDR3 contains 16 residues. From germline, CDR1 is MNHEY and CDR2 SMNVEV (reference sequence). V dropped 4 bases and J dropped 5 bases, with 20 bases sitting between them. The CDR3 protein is CASSSFAGDRWTEAFF. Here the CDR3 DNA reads TGTGCCAGCAGTTCCTTTGCGGGGGATCGATGGACTGAAGCTTTCTTT.

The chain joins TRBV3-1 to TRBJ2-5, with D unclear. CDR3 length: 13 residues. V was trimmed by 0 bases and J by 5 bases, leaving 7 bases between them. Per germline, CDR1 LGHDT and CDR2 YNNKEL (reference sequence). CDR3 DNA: TGTGCCAGCAGCCAAGATGACGGGGAGACCCAGTACTTC. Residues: CASSQDDGETQYF.

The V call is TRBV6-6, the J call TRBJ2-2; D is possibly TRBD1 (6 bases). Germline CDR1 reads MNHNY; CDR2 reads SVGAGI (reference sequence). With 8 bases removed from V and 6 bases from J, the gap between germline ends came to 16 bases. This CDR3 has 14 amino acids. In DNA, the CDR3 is TGTGCCAGCTATCCCAGGGGCGCAGCCGGGGAGCTGTTTTTT. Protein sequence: CASYPRGAAGELFF.

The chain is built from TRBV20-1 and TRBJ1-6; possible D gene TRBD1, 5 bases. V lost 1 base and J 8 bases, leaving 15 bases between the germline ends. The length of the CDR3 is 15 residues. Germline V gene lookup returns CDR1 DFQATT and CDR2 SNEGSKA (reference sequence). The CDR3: CSARVRGRIDSPLHF. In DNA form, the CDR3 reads TGCAGTGCTAGAGTTCGGGGGAGGATAGATTCACCCCTCCACTTT.

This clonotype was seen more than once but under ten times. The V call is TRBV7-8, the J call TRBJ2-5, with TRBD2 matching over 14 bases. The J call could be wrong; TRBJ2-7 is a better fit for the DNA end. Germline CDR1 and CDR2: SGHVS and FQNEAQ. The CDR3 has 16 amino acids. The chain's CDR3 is CASSLDGTSGGYEQYF. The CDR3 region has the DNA TGTGCCAGCAGCTTAGACGGGACTAGCGGGGGCTACGAGCAGTACTTC.

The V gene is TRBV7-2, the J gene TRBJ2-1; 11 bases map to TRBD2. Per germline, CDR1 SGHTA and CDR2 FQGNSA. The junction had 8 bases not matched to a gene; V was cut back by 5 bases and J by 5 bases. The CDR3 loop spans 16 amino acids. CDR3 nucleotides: TGTGCCAGCAGCCAGACCGGGACTAGCGGACACAATGAGCAGTTCTTC. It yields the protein CASSQTGTSGHNEQFF.

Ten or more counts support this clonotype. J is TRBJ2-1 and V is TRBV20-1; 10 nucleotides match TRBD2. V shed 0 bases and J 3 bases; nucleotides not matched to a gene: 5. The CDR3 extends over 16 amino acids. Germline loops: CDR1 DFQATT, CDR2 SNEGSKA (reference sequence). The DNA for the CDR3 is TGCAGTGCTAGAGAACCGGGACTAGCGTACTACAATGAGCAGTTCTTC. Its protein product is CSAREPGLAYYNEQFF.

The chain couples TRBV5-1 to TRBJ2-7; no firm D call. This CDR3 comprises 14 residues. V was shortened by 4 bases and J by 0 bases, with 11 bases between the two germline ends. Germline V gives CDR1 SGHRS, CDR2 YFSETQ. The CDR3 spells CASSPGPNSYEQYF. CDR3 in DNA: TGCGCCAGCAGCCCTGGACCCAACTCCTACGAGCAGTACTTC.

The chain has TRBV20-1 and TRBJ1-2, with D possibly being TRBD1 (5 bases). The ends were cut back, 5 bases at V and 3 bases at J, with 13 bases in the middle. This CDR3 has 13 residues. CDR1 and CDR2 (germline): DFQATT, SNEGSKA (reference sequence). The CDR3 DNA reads TGCAGTGCTGGATCACAGGCTGACTATGGCTACACCTTC. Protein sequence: CSAGSQADYGYTF.

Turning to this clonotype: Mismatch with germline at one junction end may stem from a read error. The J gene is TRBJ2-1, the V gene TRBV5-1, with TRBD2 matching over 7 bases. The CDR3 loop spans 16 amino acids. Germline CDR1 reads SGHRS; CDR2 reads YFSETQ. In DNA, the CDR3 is TGCGCCAACAGCTTGTGGGGGACTACACTATACAATGAGCAGTTCTTC. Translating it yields CANSLWGTTLYNEQFF.

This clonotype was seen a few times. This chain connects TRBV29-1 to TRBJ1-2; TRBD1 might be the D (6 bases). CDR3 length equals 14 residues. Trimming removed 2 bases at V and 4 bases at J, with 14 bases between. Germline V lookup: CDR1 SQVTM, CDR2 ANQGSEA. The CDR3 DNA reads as TGCAGCGTTGAAAAGCCAGGGGAGGGCTATGGCTACACCTTC. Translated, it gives CSVEKPGEGYGYTF.

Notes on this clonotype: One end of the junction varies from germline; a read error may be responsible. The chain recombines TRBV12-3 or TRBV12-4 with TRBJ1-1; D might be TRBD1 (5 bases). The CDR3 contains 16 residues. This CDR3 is CASNPLLGAGNTGAFF. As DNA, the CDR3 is TGTGCCAGCAATCCACTACTCGGGGCGGGGAACACTGGAGCTTTCTTT.